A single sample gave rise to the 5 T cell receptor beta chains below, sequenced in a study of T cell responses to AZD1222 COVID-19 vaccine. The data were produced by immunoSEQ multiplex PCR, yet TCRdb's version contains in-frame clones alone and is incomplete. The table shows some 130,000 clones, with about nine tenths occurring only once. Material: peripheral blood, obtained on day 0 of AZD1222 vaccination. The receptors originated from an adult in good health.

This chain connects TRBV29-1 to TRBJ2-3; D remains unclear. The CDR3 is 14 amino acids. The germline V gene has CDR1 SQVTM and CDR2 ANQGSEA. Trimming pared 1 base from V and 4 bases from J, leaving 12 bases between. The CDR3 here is CSVEGLPDADTQYF. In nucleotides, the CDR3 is TGCAGCGTTGAAGGCCTCCCGGACGCAGATACGCAGTATTTT.

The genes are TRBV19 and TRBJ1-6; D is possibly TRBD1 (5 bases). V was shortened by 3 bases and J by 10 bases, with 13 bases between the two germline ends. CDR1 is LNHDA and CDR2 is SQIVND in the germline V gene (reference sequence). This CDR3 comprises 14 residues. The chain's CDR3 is CASSMGGLGSPLHF. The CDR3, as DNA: TGTGCCAGTAGTATGGGGGGTCTAGGCTCACCCCTCCACTTT.

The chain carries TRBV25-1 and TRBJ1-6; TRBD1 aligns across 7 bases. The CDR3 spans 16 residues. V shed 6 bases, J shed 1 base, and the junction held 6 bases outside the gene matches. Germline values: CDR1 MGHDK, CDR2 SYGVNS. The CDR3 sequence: CASRAGGSSYNSPLHF. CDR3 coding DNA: TGTGCCAGCAGGGCAGGGGGTAGTTCCTATAATTCACCCCTCCACTTT.

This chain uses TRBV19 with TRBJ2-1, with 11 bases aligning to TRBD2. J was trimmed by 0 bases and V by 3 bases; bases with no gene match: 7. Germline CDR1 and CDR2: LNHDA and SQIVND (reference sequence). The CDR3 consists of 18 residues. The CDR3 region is CASSIDLAGGSSYNEQFF. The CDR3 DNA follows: TGTGCCAGTAGTATCGACCTAGCGGGGGGTAGCTCCTACAATGAGCAGTTCTTC.

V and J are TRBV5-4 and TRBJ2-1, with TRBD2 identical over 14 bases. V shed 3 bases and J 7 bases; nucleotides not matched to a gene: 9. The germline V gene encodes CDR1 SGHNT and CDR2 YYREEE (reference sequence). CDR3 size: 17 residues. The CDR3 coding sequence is TGTGCCAGCAGCTCCGAAAGAGGGACTAGCGGGGGAAATGAGCAGTTCTTC. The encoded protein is CASSSERGTSGGNEQFF. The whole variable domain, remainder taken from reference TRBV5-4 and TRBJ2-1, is ETGVTQSPTHLIKTRGQQVTLRCSSQSGHNTVSWYQQALGQGPQFIFQYYREEENGRGNFPPRFSGLQFPNYSSELNVNALELDDSALYLCASSSERGTSGGNEQFFGPGTRLTVL.